This T cell receptor (beta chain) was retrieved from a study of T cells in Graves' hyperthyroidism and ophthalmopathy. Study outcomes and limitations: In blood, most of the thyroid clonotypes expanded above 0.001 were also present.

About this clonotype: Antigen unknown.

Uncontrolled infection, other autoimmune disease, pregnancy or lactation excluded patients. The CDR3 totals 16 residues. Germline loops: CDR1 DFQATT, CDR2 SNEGSKA (reference sequence). J was trimmed by 2 bases and V by 2 bases; bases with no gene match: 8. RNA transcripts yielded amplified TCR beta CDR3 regions. Initially, a first-round RT-PCR of the TCR CDR3 employed the HTBI primer set. TCRdb processed the multiplex PCR reads anew with MiXCR; each CDR3 protein has one entry. The repertoire holds about 590,000 distinct CDR3 sequences, with 14% as singletons. The sample was blood. The rearrangement joins TRBV20-1 to TRBJ2-3; 9 bases agree with TRBD1. The source of this sequence is a young woman with Graves' ophthalmopathy. This CDR3 reads CSARPPDRGVTDTQYF. The DNA of the CDR3 is TGCAGTGCTAGACCCCCCGACAGGGGGGTCACAGATACGCAGTATTTT.